This T cell receptor (beta chain) was sequenced in a study of shared clonotypes between healthy human individuals. Each subset's genomic DNA was shared equally among a number of immunoSEQ plates. This table comes from immunoSEQ multiplex PCR, and its TCRdb copy is limited to in-frame clones, with some not included. The data contain 490,000 or so clones, around 80% of them singletons. The CDR3 extends over 15 amino acids. V was pared by 6 bases and J by 8 bases, with 9 bases of the junction left unmatched. Per the germline V gene, CDR1 is MNHEY and CDR2 is SVGAGI. The rearrangement links TRBV6-5 to TRBJ2-1; the match to TRBD2 covers 11 bases. The clonotype comes from a woman aged 40 to 50 in good health. Some clones in this sample may be carry-over from other donors' samples. The specimen was PBMCs. This CDR3 is CASRNGLAGGYEQFF. DNA for the CDR3: TGTGCCAGCAGAAACGGGCTAGCGGGAGGCTATGAGCAGTTCTTC.